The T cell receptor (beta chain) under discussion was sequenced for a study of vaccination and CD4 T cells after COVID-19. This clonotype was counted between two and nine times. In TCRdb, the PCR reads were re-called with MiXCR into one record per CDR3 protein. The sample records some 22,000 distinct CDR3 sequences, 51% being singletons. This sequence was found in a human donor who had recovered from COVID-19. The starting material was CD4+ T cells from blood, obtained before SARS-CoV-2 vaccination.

The CDR3 DNA is TGCAGTGCTGGCTCTAGCGTTGGTGAAGATACGCAGTATTTT. Residues: CSAGSSVGEDTQYF. V and J are TRBV20-1 and TRBJ2-3, with D perhaps matching TRBD2 (6 bases). From germline, CDR1 is DFQATT and CDR2 SNEGSKA (reference sequence). The CDR3 consists of 14 residues. Trimming left V 5 bases short and J 5 bases short, with 17 bases between.